This entry lists 17 T cell receptor beta chains sequenced from one sample in a study of beta chain features in type 1 diabetes. Study-level results: When Type 1 diabetes patients were examined, their TCRB CDR3s proved moderately but significantly shorter in all four CD4+ subsets.

What was sequenced were expressed TCRB transcripts, since all of the isolated RNA had been reverse transcribed. Using immunoSEQ multiplex PCR, the repertoire was profiled, and TCRdb retains in-frame clones only, with some absent. The table shows hundreds of thousands of clones, with about an eighth occurring only once. The antigens these receptors bind are not known. The sequencing sample was made of naive CD4+ T cells from blood. The receptor set was obtained from a man aged 18-30 years with type 1 diabetes.

The rearrangement uses TRBV30 and TRBJ2-7; 9 nucleotides align to TRBD2. This CDR3 is 14 amino acids long. V trimming: 7 bases; J trimming: 2 bases; junction bases outside the gene matches: 9. CDR1 and CDR2 from the germline V gene are GTSNPN and SVGIG (reference sequence). The CDR3 here is CASHAGGTPYEQYF. Here the CDR3 DNA reads TGTGCCTCCCATGCGGGGGGGACGCCCTACGAGCAGTACTTC.

The genes are TRBV30 and TRBJ2-5; TRBD2 agrees at 12 bases. This CDR3 is 16 amino acids long. CDR1 is GTSNPN, CDR2 SVGIG, per germline (reference sequence). V lost 1 base, J lost 5 bases, and 8 bases stayed unmatched. This CDR3 reads CAWSAWTSGKVETQYF. The CDR3 DNA sequence: TGTGCCTGGAGTGCTTGGACTAGCGGGAAGGTGGAGACCCAGTACTTC.

The genes are TRBV9 and TRBJ2-3, with a possible D match to TRBD1 (6 bases). Germline CDR1 is SGDLS and CDR2 is YYNGEE. The CDR3 is 14 residues long. The V end was cut by 5 bases, the J end by 4 bases, with 14 bases between. Written as DNA, the CDR3 is TGTGCCAGCAGGCTGGGGGCCCAATCAGATACGCAGTATTTT. Protein: CASRLGAQSDTQYF.

This clone occurred a few times. This rearrangement joins TRBV7-9 to TRBJ2-7; 11 positions match TRBD2. J gave up 0 bases and V 2 bases, and 12 bases lay outside the gene matches. This CDR3 has 19 amino acids. CDR1 is SEHNR, CDR2 FQNEAQ, per germline (reference sequence). CDR3 residues: CASSLPRDGLAGLSYEQYF. The CDR3 bases are TGTGCCAGCAGCTTACCAAGGGATGGACTAGCGGGCCTCTCCTACGAGCAGTACTTC.

This clone came up a few times. The rearrangement uses TRBV7-9 and TRBJ2-4; TRBD2 matches at 9 bases. The CDR3 runs 16 residues. Germline V gene lookup returns CDR1 SEHNR and CDR2 FQNEAQ (reference sequence). The V segment lost 2 bases and the J segment 7 bases; nucleotides outside the gene matches: 9. The CDR3 spells CASSLRPAGGENIQYF. As DNA, the CDR3 is TGTGCCAGCAGCTTACGGCCAGCGGGGGGCGAGAACATTCAGTACTTC. Full variable domain (missing parts from reference TRBV7-9 and TRBJ2-4): DTGVSQNPRHKITKRGQNVTFRCDPISEHNRLYWYRQTLGQGPEFLTYFQNEAQLEKSRLLSDRFSAERPKGSFSTLEIQRTEQGDSAMYLCASSLRPAGGENIQYFGAGTRLSVL.

This clone appeared a single time. The V gene is TRBV28, the J gene TRBJ1-5, with 11 bases identical to TRBD1. Germline lookup yields CDR1 MDHEN and CDR2 SYDVKM. After removal of 6 bases from V and 6 bases from J, the junction contained 4 bases not matched to a gene. The CDR3 consists of 14 residues. In nucleotides, the CDR3 is TGTGCCAGCAGCCCAGGACAGGGGGCTCAGCCCCAGCATTTT. This encodes CASSPGQGAQPQHF.

This clone came up a few times. The rearrangement joins TRBV23-1 to TRBJ2-5, with D tentatively TRBD1 (5 bases). TRBV23-1 is identified as an open reading frame with a role that is uncertain. V gave up 7 bases and J gave up 4 bases, with 10 bases separating them. The CDR3 spans 12 residues. DNA of the CDR3: TGCGCCAGCAAGGGGCTGGTAGAGACCCAGTACTTC. Amino acid sequence: CASKGLVETQYF.

The V and J genes are TRBV25-1 and TRBJ1-2, with a tentative D call TRBD1 (5 bases). From germline, CDR1 is MGHDK and CDR2 SYGVNS. V dropped 2 bases and J dropped 5 bases, with 9 bases sitting between them. The CDR3 runs 13 residues. Written as DNA, the CDR3 is TGTGCCAGCAGTGAACCGGGGCGGTATGGCTACACCTTC. It encodes CASSEPGRYGYTF.

The chain carries TRBV30 and TRBJ2-3; TRBD1 aligns across 7 bases. The length of the CDR3 is 14 residues. V dropped 3 bases and J dropped 6; count of bases not matched to a gene: 9. Per germline, CDR1 GTSNPN and CDR2 SVGIG (reference sequence). The CDR3 nucleotides read TGTGCCTGGAGCCGGACAGGTTACACGGATACGCAGTATTTT. Encoded protein: CAWSRTGYTDTQYF.

This clone was seen only a few times. CDR3 protein: CASSFGLAGGGREQYF. DNA for the CDR3: TGCGCCAGCAGCTTTGGACTAGCGGGAGGGGGCCGGGAGCAGTACTTC. The chain uses TRBV5-1 and TRBJ2-7, with 15 bases lining up with TRBD2. Germline assignment: CDR1 SGHRS and CDR2 YFSETQ. The J segment lost 7 bases and the V segment lost 2 bases, leaving 7 bases of the junction unmatched. This CDR3 spans 16 amino acids. Variable domain in full (rest from reference TRBV5-1 and TRBJ2-7): KAGVTQTPRYLIKTRGQQVTLSCSPISGHRSVSWYQQTPGQGLQFLFEYFSETQRNKGNFPGRFSGRQFSNSRSEMNVSTLELGDSALYLCASSFGLAGGGREQYFGPGTRLTVT.

CDR3 amino acids: CASSSTGERLPDTQYF. CDR3 DNA: TGTGCCAGCAGCTCCACAGGGGAGCGCCTCCCAGATACGCAGTATTTT. This chain connects TRBV5-6 to TRBJ2-3; 7 bases agree with TRBD1. Germline loops: CDR1 SGHDT, CDR2 YYEEEE. With V trimmed by 3 bases and J by 4 bases, 11 bases remained unmatched. The CDR3 is 16 residues long.

The chain is built from TRBV30 and TRBJ1-5, with unresolved D. CDR1 is GTSNPN, CDR2 SVGIG, per germline (reference sequence). The CDR3 consists of 13 residues. The V end was cut by 0 bases, the J end by 7 bases, with 10 bases between. The CDR3 reads CAWSVPAAQPQHF. In DNA, the CDR3 is TGTGCCTGGAGTGTACCGGCGGCCCAGCCCCAGCATTTT.

This clone was counted a few times. This chain uses TRBV9 with TRBJ2-5, with 9 positions matching TRBD2. V dropped 4 bases and J dropped 1; count of bases not matched to a gene: 11. The CDR3 covers 17 residues. Germline CDR1 reads SGDLS; CDR2 reads YYNGEE. CDR3 protein: CASSKGGRAGGQETQYF. In nucleotides, the CDR3 is TGTGCCAGCAGCAAGGGAGGGAGAGCGGGGGGCCAAGAGACCCAGTACTTC.

This clone has just a few counts. The junction departs from germline at one end; a sequencing error may be responsible. The chain links TRBV7-9 to TRBJ2-7; D ambiguous. Germline CDR1 reads SEHNR; CDR2 reads FQNEAQ (reference sequence). The CDR3 sequence is 11 residues long. CDR3 nucleotides: TGTGCCGGCAGCTTAGAGTCCGAGCAGTACTTC. Its translation: CAGSLESEQYF.

The genes are TRBV18 and TRBJ1-2; D may be TRBD1 (6 bases). The CDR3 extends over 15 amino acids. V dropped 2 bases and J dropped 4 bases, with 14 bases sitting between them. Germline-derived CDR1 and CDR2 are KGHSH and LQKENI. CDR3 residues: CASSPTGGQSYGYTF. The CDR3 region has the DNA TGTGCCAGCTCACCAACGGGGGGGCAGAGCTATGGCTACACCTTC.

The chain uses TRBV10-3 and TRBJ1-2; D is uncertain. The CDR3 contains 13 residues. The V gene's germline CDR1 is ENHRY and CDR2 SYGVKD. V lost 2 bases and J 6 bases, leaving 10 bases between the germline ends. As DNA, the CDR3 is TGTGCCATCAGTGAGGCCCTAAGGGATGGCTACACCTTC. Protein product: CAISEALRDGYTF.

V is TRBV5-1 and J is TRBJ2-7; D may correspond to TRBD1 or TRBD2 (5 bases each). Trimming took off 1 base at V and 6 bases at J, with 8 bases between the two ends. This CDR3 is built from 12 residues. Looked up from germline, CDR1 is SGHRS and CDR2 is YFSETQ. The CDR3 region is CASSLSGSEQYF. The CDR3 nucleotides read TGCGCCAGCAGCTTGTCAGGGAGCGAGCAGTACTTC.